The 20 T cell receptor beta chains presented below share a single source sample, sequenced in a study of cytomegalovirus exposure and HLA in healthy donors. Researchers ran the PCR with 60 Vbeta and 13 Jbeta primers. Only in-frame clones appear in the TCRdb table, and some are missing; sequencing was by immunoSEQ multiplex PCR. The sample has 150,000 to 200,000 clones, about three quarters seen once. Sequenced: PBMCs. These TCRs come from a woman aged 50 to 60 in good health and CMV-seropositive.

The chain uses TRBV10-3 and TRBJ1-2, with 10 positions matching TRBD1. Germline V gene data show CDR1 as ENHRY and CDR2 as SYGVKD. The CDR3 is made up of 15 amino acids. V was clipped by 3 bases and J by 8 bases; unmatched bases: 9. In DNA, the CDR3 is TGTGCCATCAGTGAAGACAGGGGGCGAGAGGAAGGCTACACCTTC. This translates into CAISEDRGREEGYTF.

The chain carries TRBV27 and TRBJ1-4; perhaps TRBD1 as D (6 bases). The V gene lost 5 bases and the J gene lost 8 bases, with 15 bases spanning the gap. From germline, CDR1 is MNHEY and CDR2 SMNVEV (reference sequence). This CDR3 spans 14 amino acids. CDR3 amino acids: CASSGYRGGEKLFF. CDR3 bases: TGTGCCAGCAGTGGCTATAGGGGGGGCGAAAAACTGTTTTTT.

The gene calls are TRBV18 and TRBJ1-5, with D possibly TRBD1 on 5 matching bases. The CDR3 has 14 residues. V was clipped by 5 bases and J by 7 bases, with 15 bases between them. The germline V gene has CDR1 KGHSH and CDR2 LQKENI. The CDR3 nucleotides are TGTGCCAGCTCAGAGGTCCGGGGGGGACAGCCCCAGCATTTT. Protein sequence: CASSEVRGGQPQHF.

The rearrangement links TRBV9 to TRBJ1-2; 11 nucleotides agree with TRBD1. There are 16 residues in the CDR3. The V segment lost 0 bases and the J segment 5 bases; nucleotides outside the gene matches: 6. CDR1 and CDR2 from the germline V gene are SGDLS and YYNGEE. This CDR3 reads CASSVGGGTGGYGYTF. As DNA, the CDR3 is TGTGCCAGCAGCGTAGGGGGAGGGACAGGGGGGTATGGCTACACCTTC.

The chain uses TRBV7-6 and TRBJ1-5; D may be TRBD1 (5 bases). CDR1 is SGHVS and CDR2 is FNYEAQ in the germline V gene. The V end was cut by 4 bases, the J end by 6 bases, with 10 bases between. The CDR3 length is 13 residues. The CDR3 loop is CASSWRGGQPQHF. The CDR3 nucleotides read TGTGCCAGCAGCTGGAGGGGTGGTCAGCCCCAGCATTTT.

V is TRBV30 and J is TRBJ1-2; D is possibly TRBD1 (6 bases). Trimming cost V 7 bases and J 2 bases, with 8 bases left between them. Germline CDR1 is GTSNPN and CDR2 is SVGIG (reference sequence). This CDR3 has 11 amino acids. CDR3 in amino acids: CASDRNYGYTF. CDR3 nucleotides: TGTGCCTCGGACAGAAACTATGGCTACACCTTC.

The V gene is TRBV2, the J gene TRBJ1-1, with D perhaps TRBD1 (6 bases). CDR3 length: 12 residues. Trimming stripped 7 bases from V and 4 bases from J, with 10 bases between. The germline CDR1 and CDR2 sequences are SNHLY and FYNNEI. This CDR3 is CASNQGLTEAFF. DNA of the CDR3: TGTGCCAGCAACCAGGGGCTCACTGAAGCTTTCTTT.

This sequence joins TRBV30 and TRBJ2-7, with D unresolved. V lost 0 bases and J 4 bases, leaving 13 bases between the germline ends. Germline-derived CDR1 and CDR2 are GTSNPN and SVGIG (reference sequence). There are 14 residues in the CDR3. CDR3 residues: CAWSVPEQRYEQYF. CDR3 coding DNA: TGTGCCTGGAGTGTTCCGGAACAGAGATACGAGCAGTACTTC.

The rearrangement joins TRBV6-1 to TRBJ1-4, with 7 bases lining up with TRBD1. This CDR3 spans 14 amino acids. V lost 7 bases to trimming and J lost 8 bases; unmatched junction nucleotides: 10. Germline lookup yields CDR1 MNHNS and CDR2 SASEGT. CDR3 residues: CASTSRGGREKLFF. In DNA, the CDR3 is TGTGCCAGCACCTCCCGAGGGGGCCGGGAAAAACTGTTTTTT.

This clone was picked up many times. This sequence joins TRBV30 and TRBJ2-5, with 8 bases fitting TRBD2. V was clipped by 4 bases and J by 2 bases; unmatched bases: 3. The CDR3 has 13 amino acids. Germline loops: CDR1 GTSNPN, CDR2 SVGIG (reference sequence). This CDR3 reads CAWKGGGQETQYF. The CDR3 nucleotides are TGTGCCTGGAAAGGCGGGGGGCAAGAGACCCAGTACTTC.

The chain carries TRBV28 and TRBJ1-1, with TRBD1 matching 8 bases. V shed 5 bases and J 4 bases; nucleotides not matched to a gene: 12. The CDR3 loop spans 16 amino acids. The V gene's germline CDR1 is MDHEN and CDR2 SYDVKM. For the CDR3, the DNA is TGTGCCAGCAGTCTCCGGACAGGGTCGGGGACCACTGAAGCTTTCTTT. Its protein is CASSLRTGSGTTEAFF.

The chain combines TRBV4-3 with TRBJ1-1; 12 bases match TRBD1. There are 15 residues in the CDR3. In germline, CDR1 is LGHNA, CDR2 YSLEER. V shed 4 bases, J shed 8 bases, and the junction held 8 bases outside the gene matches. The CDR3 sequence: CASSPQGQGAQEAFF. The CDR3 DNA is TGCGCCAGCAGCCCTCAGGGACAGGGGGCTCAGGAAGCTTTCTTT.

V is TRBV2 and J is TRBJ2-3; 11 nucleotides align to TRBD2. Germline values: CDR1 SNHLY, CDR2 FYNNEI. V dropped 9 bases and J dropped 4; count of bases not matched to a gene: 21. This CDR3 region has 19 residues. The CDR3 DNA sequence: TGTGCCAGTTGGGGGATCGCTGGGACTAGCGGAGCTCGACCAGATACGCAGTATTTT. This translates into CASWGIAGTSGARPDTQYF.

V gene TRBV30 combines with J gene TRBJ1-5; a weak D match, TRBD1 (5 bases). This CDR3 has 16 residues. The V end was cut by 3 bases, the J end by 0 bases, with 15 bases between. The germline V gene has CDR1 GTSNPN and CDR2 SVGIG (reference sequence). CDR3 sequence: CAWRPGGEDSNQPQHF. The CDR3 nucleotides are TGTGCCTGGAGGCCGGGGGGGGAAGATAGCAATCAGCCCCAGCATTTT.

The CDR3 is CASSPDSFTDTQYF. CDR3 DNA sequence: TGTGCCAGCAGCCCTGACTCTTTCACAGATACGCAGTATTTT. This rearrangement joins TRBV7-3 to TRBJ2-3; D uncertain. V lost 5 bases and J 2 bases, leaving 11 bases between the germline ends. The CDR3 spans 14 residues. CDR1 is SGHTA, CDR2 FQGTGA, per germline.

A few counts support this clone. The V call is TRBV21-1, the J call TRBJ1-4; TRBD1 reflects the table's D call only, with no check against the DNA. TRBV21-1 is a listed pseudogene. This CDR3 comprises 16 residues. Written as DNA, the CDR3 is TGTGCCAGCAGCAAAGCTGGACAGGGGGGAAATGAAAAACTGTTTTTT. Residues: CASSKAGQGGNEKLFF.

The gene calls are TRBV28 and TRBJ2-1; D is uncertain. With 4 bases removed from V and 4 bases from J, the gap between germline ends came to 5 bases. This CDR3 is 12 amino acids long. Germline V gene lookup returns CDR1 MDHEN and CDR2 SYDVKM. The CDR3 region has the DNA TGTGCCAGCAGTTCACTGTACAATGAGCAGTTCTTC. This codes for CASSSLYNEQFF.

The genes are TRBV7-2 and TRBJ1-2, with TRBD1 matching 7 bases. The CDR3 extends over 16 amino acids. Germline-derived CDR1 and CDR2 are SGHTA and FQGNSA. V lost 3 bases and J lost 2; bases outside the gene matches: 9. The chain's CDR3 is CASSFPRTGANYGYTF. The CDR3 DNA reads as TGTGCCAGCAGCTTTCCCCGGACAGGAGCCAACTATGGCTACACCTTC.

The J gene is TRBJ2-7, the V gene TRBV27; 9 bases match TRBD2. V trimming: 7 bases; J trimming: 3 bases; junction bases outside the gene matches: 13. Per germline, CDR1 MNHEY and CDR2 SMNVEV (reference sequence). The CDR3 covers 16 residues. DNA for the CDR3: TGTGCCAGCACCCCTAGCGGGATTCCCTATAGCTACGAGCAGTACTTC. This translates into CASTPSGIPYSYEQYF.

The V call is TRBV4-3, the J call TRBJ2-5; D remains unclear. The CDR3 is made up of 13 amino acids. Per germline, CDR1 LGHNA and CDR2 YSLEER. Trimming took 0 bases from V and 7 from J, leaving 9 bases between them. The CDR3: CASSQDLRGTQYF. For the CDR3, the DNA is TGCGCCAGCAGCCAAGATCTGCGAGGGACCCAGTACTTC.